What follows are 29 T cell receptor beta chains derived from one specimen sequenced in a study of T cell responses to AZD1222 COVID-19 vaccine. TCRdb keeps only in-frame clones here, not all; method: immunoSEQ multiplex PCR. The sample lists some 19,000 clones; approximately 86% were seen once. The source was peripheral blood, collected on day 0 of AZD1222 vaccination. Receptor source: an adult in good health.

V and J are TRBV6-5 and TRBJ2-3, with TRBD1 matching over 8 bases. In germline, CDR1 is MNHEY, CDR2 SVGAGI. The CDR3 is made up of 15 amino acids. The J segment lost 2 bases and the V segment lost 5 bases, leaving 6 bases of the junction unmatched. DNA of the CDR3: TGTGCCAGCAGTAACGGGGGACAGGACACAGATACGCAGTATTTT. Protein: CASSNGGQDTDTQYF.

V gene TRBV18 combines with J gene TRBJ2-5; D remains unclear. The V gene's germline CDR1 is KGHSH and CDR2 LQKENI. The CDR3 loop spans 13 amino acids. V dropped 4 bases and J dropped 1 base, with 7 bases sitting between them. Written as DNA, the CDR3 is TGTGCCAGCTCACGCGGAACCCAAGAGACCCAGTACTTC. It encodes CASSRGTQETQYF. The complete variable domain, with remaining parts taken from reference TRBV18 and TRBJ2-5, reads NAGVMQNPRHLVRRRGQEARLRCSPMKGHSHVYWYRQLPEEGLKFMVYLQKENIIDESGMPKERFSAEFPKEGPSILRIQQVVRGDSAAYFCASSRGTQETQYFGPGTRLLVL.

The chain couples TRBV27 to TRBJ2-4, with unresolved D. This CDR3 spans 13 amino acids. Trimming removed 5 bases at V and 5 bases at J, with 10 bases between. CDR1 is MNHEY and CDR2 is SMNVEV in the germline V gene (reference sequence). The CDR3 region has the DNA TGTGCCAGCAGTCCCCAGTTGGAAAACATTCAGTACTTC. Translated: CASSPQLENIQYF.

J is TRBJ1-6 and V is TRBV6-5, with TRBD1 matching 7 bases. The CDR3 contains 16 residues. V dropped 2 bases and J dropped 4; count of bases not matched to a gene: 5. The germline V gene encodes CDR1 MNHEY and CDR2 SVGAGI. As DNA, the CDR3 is TGTGCCAGCAGTTACCGGGACAGCGAGTATAATTCACCCCTCCACTTT. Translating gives CASSYRDSEYNSPLHF.

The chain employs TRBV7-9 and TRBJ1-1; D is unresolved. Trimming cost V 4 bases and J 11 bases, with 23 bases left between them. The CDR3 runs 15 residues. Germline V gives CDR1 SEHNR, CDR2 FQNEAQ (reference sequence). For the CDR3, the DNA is TGTGCCAGCAGCTCATCTTCGTATCGCGCACAAGGGGCTTTCTTT. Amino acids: CASSSSSYRAQGAFF.

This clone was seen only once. The CDR3 loop is CASVKLREETQYF. In DNA, the CDR3 is TGTGCCAGCGTTAAGCTTAGGGAAGAGACCCAGTACTTC. The genes are TRBV28 and TRBJ2-5, with D unclear. Germline lookup yields CDR1 MDHEN and CDR2 SYDVKM. This CDR3 contains 13 residues. V was pared by 8 bases and J by 3 bases, with 13 bases between.

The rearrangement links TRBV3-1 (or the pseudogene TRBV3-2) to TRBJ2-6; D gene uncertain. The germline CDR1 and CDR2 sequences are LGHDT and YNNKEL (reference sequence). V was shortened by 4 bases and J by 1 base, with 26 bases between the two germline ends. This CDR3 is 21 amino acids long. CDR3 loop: CASSLSKATRYIDSGANVLTF. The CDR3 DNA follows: TGTGCCAGCAGCCTAAGTAAAGCGACACGCTACATAGATTCTGGGGCCAACGTCCTGACTTTC.

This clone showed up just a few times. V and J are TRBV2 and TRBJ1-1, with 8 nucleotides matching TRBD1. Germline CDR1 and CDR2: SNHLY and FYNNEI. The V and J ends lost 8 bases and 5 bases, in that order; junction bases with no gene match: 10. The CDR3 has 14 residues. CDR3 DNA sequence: TGTGCCAGCGGAATAAGACAGGGGAGGACTGAAGCTTTCTTT. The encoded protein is CASGIRQGRTEAFF. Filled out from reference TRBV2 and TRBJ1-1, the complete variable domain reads EPEVTQTPSHQVTQMGQEVILRCVPISNHLYFYWYRQILGQKVEFLVSFYNNEISEKSEIFDDQFSVERPDGSNFTLKIRSTKLEDSAMYFCASGIRQGRTEAFFGQGTRLTVV.

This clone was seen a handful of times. DNA for the CDR3: TGTGCCAGCAGCTTAGCTAACAATAATTCACCCCTCCACTTT. This translates into CASSLANNNSPLHF. The chain is built from TRBV7-9 and TRBJ1-6; D is uncertain. Trimming pared 0 bases from V and 5 bases from J, leaving 5 bases between. The CDR3 length is 14 residues. From germline, CDR1 is SEHNR and CDR2 FQNEAQ (reference sequence).

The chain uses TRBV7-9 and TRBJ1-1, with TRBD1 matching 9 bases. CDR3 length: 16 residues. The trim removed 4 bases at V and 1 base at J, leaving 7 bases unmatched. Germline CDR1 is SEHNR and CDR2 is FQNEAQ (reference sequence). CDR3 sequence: CASSSGQGITNTEAFF. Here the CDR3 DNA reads TGTGCCAGCAGCTCAGGACAGGGGATAACGAACACTGAAGCTTTCTTT.

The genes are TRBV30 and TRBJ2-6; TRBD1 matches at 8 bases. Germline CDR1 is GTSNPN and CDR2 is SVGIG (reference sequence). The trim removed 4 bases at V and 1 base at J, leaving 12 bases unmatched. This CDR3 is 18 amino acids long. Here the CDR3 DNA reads TGTGCCTGGACCCCACTAGGACAGGGCCTGTCTGGGGCCAACGTCCTGACTTTC. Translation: CAWTPLGQGLSGANVLTF.

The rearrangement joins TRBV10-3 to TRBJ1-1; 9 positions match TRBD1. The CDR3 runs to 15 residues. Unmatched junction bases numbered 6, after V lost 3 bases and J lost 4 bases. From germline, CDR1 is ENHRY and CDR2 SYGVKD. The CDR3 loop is CAISEVQGAVTEAFF. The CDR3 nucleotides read TGTGCCATCAGTGAAGTACAGGGGGCGGTCACTGAAGCTTTCTTT.

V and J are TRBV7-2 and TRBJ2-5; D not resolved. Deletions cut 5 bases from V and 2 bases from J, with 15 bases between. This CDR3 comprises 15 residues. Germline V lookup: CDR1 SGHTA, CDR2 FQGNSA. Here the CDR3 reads CASSLHLQSQETQYF. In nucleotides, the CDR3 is TGTGCCAGCAGCCTCCACCTCCAGAGTCAAGAGACCCAGTACTTC. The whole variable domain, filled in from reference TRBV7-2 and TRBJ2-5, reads GAGVSQSPSNKVTEKGKDVELRCDPISGHTALYWYRQSLGQGLEFLIYFQGNSAPDKSGLPSDRFSAERTGGSVSTLTIQRTQQEDSAVYLCASSLHLQSQETQYFGPGTRLLVL.

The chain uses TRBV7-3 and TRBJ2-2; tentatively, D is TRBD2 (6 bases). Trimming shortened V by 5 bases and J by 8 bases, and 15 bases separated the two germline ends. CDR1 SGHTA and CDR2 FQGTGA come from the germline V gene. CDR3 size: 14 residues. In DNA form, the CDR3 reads TGTGCCAGCAGCCGGGACTCGCCTGTTGGGGAGCTGTTTTTT. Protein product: CASSRDSPVGELFF.

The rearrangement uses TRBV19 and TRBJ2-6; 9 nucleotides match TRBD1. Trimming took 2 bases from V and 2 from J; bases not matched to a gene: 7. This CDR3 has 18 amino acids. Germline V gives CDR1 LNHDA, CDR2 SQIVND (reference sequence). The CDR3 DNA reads TGTGCCAGTAGTATAAAGGGACAGGGTTTTGCTGGGGCCAACGTCCTGACTTTC. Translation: CASSIKGQGFAGANVLTF.

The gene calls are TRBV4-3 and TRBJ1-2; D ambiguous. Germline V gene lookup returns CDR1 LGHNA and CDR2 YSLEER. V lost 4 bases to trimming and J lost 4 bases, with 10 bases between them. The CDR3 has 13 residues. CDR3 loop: CASSPQGGYGYTF. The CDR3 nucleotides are TGCGCCAGCAGCCCACAAGGCGGCTATGGCTACACCTTC.

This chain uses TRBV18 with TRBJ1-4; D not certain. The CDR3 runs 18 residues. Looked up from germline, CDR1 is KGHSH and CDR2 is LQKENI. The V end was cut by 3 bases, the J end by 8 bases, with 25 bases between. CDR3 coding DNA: TGTGCCAGCTCACCGCCCCAGGTTTTTAGTCCGTCACGGGAAAAACTGTTTTTT. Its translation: CASSPPQVFSPSREKLFF.

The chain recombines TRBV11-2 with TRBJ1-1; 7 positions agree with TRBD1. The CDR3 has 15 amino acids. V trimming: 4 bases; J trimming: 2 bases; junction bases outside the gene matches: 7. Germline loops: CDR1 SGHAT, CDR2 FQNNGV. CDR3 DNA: TGTGCCAGCAGCTCAAAGGGGGCGGTAAACACTGAAGCTTTCTTT. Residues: CASSSKGAVNTEAFF.

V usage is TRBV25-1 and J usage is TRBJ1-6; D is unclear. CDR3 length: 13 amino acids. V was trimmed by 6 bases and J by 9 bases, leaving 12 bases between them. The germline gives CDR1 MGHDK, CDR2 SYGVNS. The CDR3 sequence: CASSRLEGSPLHF. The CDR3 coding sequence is TGTGCCAGCAGCAGACTGGAGGGTTCACCCCTCCACTTT. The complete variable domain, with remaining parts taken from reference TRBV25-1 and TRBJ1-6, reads EADIYQTPRYLVIGTGKKITLECSQTMGHDKMYWYQQDPGMELHLIHYSYGVNSTEKGDLSSESTVSRIRTEHFPLTLESARPSHTSQYLCASSRLEGSPLHFGNGTRLTVT.

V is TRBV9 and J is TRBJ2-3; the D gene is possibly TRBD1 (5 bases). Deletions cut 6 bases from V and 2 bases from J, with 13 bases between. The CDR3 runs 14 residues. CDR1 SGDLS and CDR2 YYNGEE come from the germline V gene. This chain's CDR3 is CASTVDSFTDTQYF. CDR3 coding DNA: TGTGCCAGCACCGTCGACAGTTTCACAGATACGCAGTATTTT.

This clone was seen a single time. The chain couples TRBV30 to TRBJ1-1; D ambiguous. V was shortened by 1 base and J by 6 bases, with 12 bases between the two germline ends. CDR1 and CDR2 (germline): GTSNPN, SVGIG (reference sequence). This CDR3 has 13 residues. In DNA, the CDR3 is TGTGCCTGGAGTGATTTAATGCTGTCTGAAGCTTTCTTT. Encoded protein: CAWSDLMLSEAFF.

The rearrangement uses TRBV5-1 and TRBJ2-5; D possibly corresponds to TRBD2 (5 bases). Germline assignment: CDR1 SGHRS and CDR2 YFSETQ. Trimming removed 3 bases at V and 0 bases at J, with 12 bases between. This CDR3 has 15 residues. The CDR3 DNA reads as TGCGCCAGCAGCTCAGAGGGCCAGAACCAAGAGACCCAGTACTTC. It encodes CASSSEGQNQETQYF.

The CDR3 DNA reads as TGTGCCAGCAGACCGGGACTAGACTCCTACGAGCAGTACTTC. Its translation is CASRPGLDSYEQYF. The genes are TRBV28 and TRBJ2-7; TRBD2 agrees at 8 bases. Germline V gene lookup returns CDR1 MDHEN and CDR2 SYDVKM. The V and J ends lost 6 bases and 0 bases, in that order; junction bases with no gene match: 4. CDR3 length equals 14 residues. The whole variable domain, remainder taken from reference TRBV28 and TRBJ2-7, is DVKVTQSSRYLVKRTGEKVFLECVQDMDHENMFWYRQDPGLGLRLIYFSYDVKMKEKGDIPEGYSVSREKKERFSLILESASTNQTSMYLCASRPGLDSYEQYFGPGTRLTVT.

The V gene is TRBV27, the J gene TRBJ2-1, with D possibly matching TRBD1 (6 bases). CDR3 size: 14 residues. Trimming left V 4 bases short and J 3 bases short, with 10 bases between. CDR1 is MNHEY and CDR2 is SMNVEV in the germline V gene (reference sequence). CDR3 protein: CASSSPDSYNEQFF. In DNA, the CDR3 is TGTGCCAGCAGTTCCCCGGACAGCTACAATGAGCAGTTCTTC.

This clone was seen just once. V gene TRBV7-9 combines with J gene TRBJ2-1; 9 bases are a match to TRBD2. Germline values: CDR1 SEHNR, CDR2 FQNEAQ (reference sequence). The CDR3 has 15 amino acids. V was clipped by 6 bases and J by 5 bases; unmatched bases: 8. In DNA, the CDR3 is TGTGCCAGCAGTAAGCTAGCGGGATTCGACAATGAGCAGTTCTTC. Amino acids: CASSKLAGFDNEQFF.

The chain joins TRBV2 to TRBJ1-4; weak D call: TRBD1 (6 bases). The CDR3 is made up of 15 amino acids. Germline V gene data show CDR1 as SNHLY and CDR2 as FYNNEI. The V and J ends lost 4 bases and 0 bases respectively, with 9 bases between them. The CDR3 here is CASSGNRATNEKLFF. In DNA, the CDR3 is TGTGCCAGCAGTGGAAACAGGGCAACTAATGAAAAACTGTTTTTT.

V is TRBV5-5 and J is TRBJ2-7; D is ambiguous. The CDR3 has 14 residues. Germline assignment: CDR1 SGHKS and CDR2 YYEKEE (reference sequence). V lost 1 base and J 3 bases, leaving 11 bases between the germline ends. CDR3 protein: CASSLYRGSYEQYF. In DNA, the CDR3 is TGTGCCAGCAGCTTGTATCGAGGCAGCTACGAGCAGTACTTC.

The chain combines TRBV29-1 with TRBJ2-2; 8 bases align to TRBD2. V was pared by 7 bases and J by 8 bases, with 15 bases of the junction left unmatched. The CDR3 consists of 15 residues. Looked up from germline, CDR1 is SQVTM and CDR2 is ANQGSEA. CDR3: CSARAGGRTSGELFF. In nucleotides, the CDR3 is TGCAGCGCCCGGGCGGGCGGGAGGACATCTGGGGAGCTGTTTTTT.

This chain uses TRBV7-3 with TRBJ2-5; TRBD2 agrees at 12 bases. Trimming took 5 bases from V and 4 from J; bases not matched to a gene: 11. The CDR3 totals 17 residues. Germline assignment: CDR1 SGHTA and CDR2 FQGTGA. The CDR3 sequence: CASSPLGLAGGRETQYF. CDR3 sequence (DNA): TGTGCCAGCAGCCCACTTGGGCTAGCGGGAGGGCGAGAGACCCAGTACTTC. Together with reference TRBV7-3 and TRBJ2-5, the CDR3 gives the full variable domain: GAGVSQTPSNKVTEKGKYVELRCDPISGHTALYWYRQSLGQGPEFLIYFQGTGAADDSGLPNDRFFAVRPEGSVSTLKIQRTERGDSAVYLCASSPLGLAGGRETQYFGPGTRLLVL.